These 14 T cell receptor beta chains originate from one sample sequenced in a study of OX40 agonist ivuxolimab in advanced cancers. The protocol was immunoSEQ multiplex PCR, while the TCRdb copy is restricted to in-frame clones and leaves out a portion. The data show roughly 30,000 clones, roughly 84% seen once. Sequenced here: CD4+ or CD8+ T cells sorted from blood, sampled in a trial of the OX40 agonist ivuxolimab. These receptors were collected from an adult with an advanced solid tumor such as melanoma, head and neck, liver or kidney cancer.

The chain uses TRBV19 and TRBJ1-5; D gene unclear. The CDR3 consists of 15 residues. Germline loops: CDR1 LNHDA, CDR2 SQIVND (reference sequence). V dropped 5 bases and J dropped 7 bases, with 18 bases sitting between them. CDR3 protein: CASSAVLSAEQPQHF. CDR3 DNA: TGTGCCAGTAGTGCGGTTTTGTCAGCCGAACAGCCCCAGCATTTT.

The genes are TRBV28 and TRBJ2-2; 7 bases align to TRBD1. V gave up 4 bases and J gave up 4 bases; unmatched junction bases: 9. This CDR3 is 16 amino acids long. Germline V gene lookup returns CDR1 MDHEN and CDR2 SYDVKM. The DNA for the CDR3 is TGTGCCAGCAGTTACACAGGGGCCCGCCCCACCGGGGAGCTGTTTTTT. This translates into CASSYTGARPTGELFF.

The chain links TRBV19 to TRBJ1-5; D is possibly TRBD1 (6 bases). V lost 3 bases and J lost 6, with 18 bases in between. Germline CDR1 reads LNHDA; CDR2 reads SQIVND (reference sequence). The CDR3 contains 16 residues. The CDR3 coding sequence is TGTGCCAGTAGTATTGTGGGGGGGGCCATTAGTCAGCCCCAGCATTTT. Encoded protein: CASSIVGGAISQPQHF.

The V and J genes are TRBV5-6 and TRBJ2-5, with TRBD2 identical over 8 bases. This CDR3 contains 15 residues. Trimming removed 4 bases from V and 5 bases from J; junction bases left unmatched: 10. Germline V gives CDR1 SGHDT, CDR2 YYEEEE. Here the CDR3 reads CASSPETSARETQYF. The CDR3 region has the DNA TGTGCCAGCAGCCCCGAGACTAGCGCGAGGGAGACCCAGTACTTC. Full variable domain (rest looked up from reference TRBV5-6 and TRBJ2-5): DAGVTQSPTHLIKTRGQQVTLRCSPKSGHDTVSWYQQALGQGPQFIFQYYEEEERQRGNFPDRFSGHQFPNYSSELNVNALLLGDSALYLCASSPETSARETQYFGPGTRLLVL.

The chain is built from TRBV13 and TRBJ2-7; D tentatively reads TRBD1 or TRBD2 (5 bases each). CDR3 length equals 14 residues. Trimming took 4 bases from V and 5 from J, leaving 15 bases between them. The germline V gene encodes CDR1 PRHDT and CDR2 FYEKMQ (reference sequence). CDR3 in DNA: TGTGCCAGCAGCTCTCCCCTACGAGGGGACGAGCAGTACTTC. Its translation is CASSSPLRGDEQYF.

There are a few counts of this clone. This sequence joins TRBV6-6 and TRBJ2-7; 7 bases match TRBD2. Germline-derived CDR1 and CDR2 are MNHNY and SVGAGI (reference sequence). The CDR3 runs to 15 residues. Germline trimming cut 0 bases from V and 2 bases from J; bases unmatched to any gene: 4. This CDR3 reads CASSYSRDYTYEQYF. The CDR3 bases are TGTGCCAGCAGTTACTCGCGGGACTACACCTACGAGCAGTACTTC.

This rearrangement joins TRBV5-1 to TRBJ2-3; tentatively, D is TRBD1 (5 bases). Germline assignment: CDR1 SGHRS and CDR2 YFSETQ. The CDR3 has 15 residues. The germline V and J ends were trimmed by 2 bases and 3 bases, with 13 bases remaining between them. In DNA form, the CDR3 reads TGCGCCAGCAGCTTCTGGGGCCCCATGACAGATACGCAGTATTTT. This sequence encodes CASSFWGPMTDTQYF. Full variable domain (remainder filled in from reference TRBV5-1 and TRBJ2-3): KAGVTQTPRYLIKTRGQQVTLSCSPISGHRSVSWYQQTPGQGLQFLFEYFSETQRNKGNFPGRFSGRQFSNSRSEMNVSTLELGDSALYLCASSFWGPMTDTQYFGPGTRLTVL.

This clone appeared once. J is TRBJ1-4 and V is TRBV29-1; D is perhaps TRBD1 (6 bases). CDR1 is SQVTM, CDR2 ANQGSEA, per germline. The ends were cut back, 8 bases at V and 7 bases at J, with 23 bases in the middle. CDR3 size: 15 residues. CDR3 sequence (DNA): TGCAGCCGCCTTTACAGGGACCCGGGGGTTGAAAAACTGTTTTTT. This sequence encodes CSRLYRDPGVEKLFF.

This clone came up once. The CDR3 is CASGTYEQFF. In nucleotides, the CDR3 is TGTGCCAGCGGTACCTATGAGCAGTTCTTC. J is TRBJ2-1 and V is TRBV27, with D uncertain. This CDR3 spans 10 amino acids. Trimming took 8 bases from V and 8 from J, leaving 7 bases between them. CDR1 is MNHEY, CDR2 SMNVEV, per germline (reference sequence).

J is TRBJ2-3 and V is TRBV4-1; D unresolved. V lost 1 base and J lost 2, with 7 bases in between. The germline V gene encodes CDR1 MGHRA and CDR2 YSYEKL. The CDR3 sequence is 14 residues long. The CDR3: CASSQGLFTDTQYF. CDR3 DNA: TGCGCCAGCAGCCAAGGACTTTTCACAGATACGCAGTATTTT.

The chain employs TRBV4-1 and TRBJ1-4; 7 nucleotides agree with TRBD1. CDR3 length: 15 amino acids. Per the germline V gene, CDR1 is MGHRA and CDR2 is YSYEKL. J was trimmed by 6 bases and V by 1 base; bases with no gene match: 5. CDR3 sequence reads: CASSQGQGMHEKLFF. CDR3 coding DNA: TGCGCCAGCAGCCAAGGACAGGGTATGCATGAAAAACTGTTTTTT.

In its sample, this clone was seen a few times. This chain links TRBV7-6 with TRBJ1-1; D is unclear. The germline gives CDR1 SGHVS, CDR2 FNYEAQ. The CDR3 has 13 amino acids. V was shortened by 5 bases and J by 3 bases, with 10 bases between the two germline ends. The DNA of the CDR3 is TGTGCCAGCAGCCTCGATCTTTACACTGAAGCTTTCTTT. Its translation is CASSLDLYTEAFF.

V gene TRBV9 combines with J gene TRBJ1-1; tentative D call: TRBD1 (5 bases). The V gene's germline CDR1 is SGDLS and CDR2 YYNGEE. The length of the CDR3 is 13 residues. Deletions cut 4 bases from V and 7 bases from J, with 14 bases between. This CDR3 is CASSPKRDGEAFF. CDR3 bases: TGTGCCAGCAGCCCTAAGCGGGACGGTGAAGCTTTCTTT.

V and J are TRBV4-3 and TRBJ1-2, with D hard to call. CDR3 length: 14 amino acids. V was pared by 0 bases and J by 0 bases, with 5 bases between. Germline lookup yields CDR1 LGHNA and CDR2 YSLEER. For the CDR3, the DNA is TGCGCCAGCAGCCAAGATCGGGCTAACTATGGCTACACCTTC. Translating gives CASSQDRANYGYTF.